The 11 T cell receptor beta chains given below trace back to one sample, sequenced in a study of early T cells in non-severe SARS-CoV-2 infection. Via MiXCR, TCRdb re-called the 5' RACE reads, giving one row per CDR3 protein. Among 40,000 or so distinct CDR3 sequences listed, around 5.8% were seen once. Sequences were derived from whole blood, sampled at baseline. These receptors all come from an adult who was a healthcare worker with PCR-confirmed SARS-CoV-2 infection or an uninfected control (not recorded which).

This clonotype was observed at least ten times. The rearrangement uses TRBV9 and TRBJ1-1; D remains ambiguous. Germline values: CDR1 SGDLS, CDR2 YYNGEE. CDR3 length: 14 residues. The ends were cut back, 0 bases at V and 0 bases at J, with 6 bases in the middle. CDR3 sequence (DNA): TGTGCCAGCAGCGTAGTAGCCATGAACACTGAAGCTTTCTTT. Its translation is CASSVVAMNTEAFF.

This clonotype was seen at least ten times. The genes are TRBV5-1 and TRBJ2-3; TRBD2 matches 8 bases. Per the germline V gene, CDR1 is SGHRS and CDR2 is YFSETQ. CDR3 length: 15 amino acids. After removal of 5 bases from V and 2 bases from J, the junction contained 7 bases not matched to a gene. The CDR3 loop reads CASRGPRGVTDTQYF. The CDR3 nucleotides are TGCGCCAGCAGGGGCCCGCGGGGGGTCACAGATACGCAGTATTTT.

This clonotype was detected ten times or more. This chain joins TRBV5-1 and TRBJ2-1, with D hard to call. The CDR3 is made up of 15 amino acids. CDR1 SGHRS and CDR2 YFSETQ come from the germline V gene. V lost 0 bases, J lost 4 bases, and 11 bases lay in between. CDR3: CASSLEGNTYNEQFF. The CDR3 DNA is TGCGCCAGCAGCTTGGAGGGTAACACATACAATGAGCAGTTCTTC. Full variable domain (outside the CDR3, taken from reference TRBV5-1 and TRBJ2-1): KAGVTQTPRYLIKTRGQQVTLSCSPISGHRSVSWYQQTPGQGLQFLFEYFSETQRNKGNFPGRFSGRQFSNSRSEMNVSTLELGDSALYLCASSLEGNTYNEQFFGPGTRLTVL.

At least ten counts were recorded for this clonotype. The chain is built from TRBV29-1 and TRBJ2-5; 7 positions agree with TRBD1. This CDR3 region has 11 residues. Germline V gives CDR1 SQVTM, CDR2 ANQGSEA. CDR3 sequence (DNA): TGCACCCTACGACAGGGAGAGACCCAGTACTTC. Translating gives CTLRQGETQYF.

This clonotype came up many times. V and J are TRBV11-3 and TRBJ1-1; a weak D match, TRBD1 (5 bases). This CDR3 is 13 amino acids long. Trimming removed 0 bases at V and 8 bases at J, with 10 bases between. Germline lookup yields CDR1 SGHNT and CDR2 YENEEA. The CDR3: CASSLDEGREAFF. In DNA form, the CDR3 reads TGTGCCAGCAGCTTAGATGAGGGGCGGGAAGCTTTCTTT. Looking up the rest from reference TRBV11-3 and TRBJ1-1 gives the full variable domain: EAGVVQSPRYKIIEKKQPVAFWCNPISGHNTLYWYLQNLGQGPELLIRYENEEAVDDSQLPKDRFSAERLKGVDSTLKIQPAELGDSAVYLCASSLDEGREAFFGQGTRLTVV.

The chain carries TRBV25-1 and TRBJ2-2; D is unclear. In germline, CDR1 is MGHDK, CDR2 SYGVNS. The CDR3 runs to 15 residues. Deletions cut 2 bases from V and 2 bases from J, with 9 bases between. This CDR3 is CASSETRQNTGELFF. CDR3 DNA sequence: TGTGCCAGCAGTGAAACCAGACAAAACACCGGGGAGCTGTTTTTT.

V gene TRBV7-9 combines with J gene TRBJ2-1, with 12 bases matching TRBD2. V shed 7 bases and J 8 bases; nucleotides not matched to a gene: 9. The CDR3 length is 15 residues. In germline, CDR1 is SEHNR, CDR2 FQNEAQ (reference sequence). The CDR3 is CASTPSLAGGDEQFF. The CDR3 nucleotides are TGTGCCAGCACCCCTTCGCTAGCGGGAGGGGATGAGCAGTTCTTC.

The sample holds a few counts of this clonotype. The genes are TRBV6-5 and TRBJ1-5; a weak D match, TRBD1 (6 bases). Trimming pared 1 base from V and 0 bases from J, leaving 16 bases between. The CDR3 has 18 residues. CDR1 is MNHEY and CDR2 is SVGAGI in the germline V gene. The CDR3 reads CASSYFGQGRGSNQPQHF. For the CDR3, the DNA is TGTGCCAGCAGTTACTTCGGGCAGGGGCGCGGTAGCAATCAGCCCCAGCATTTT.

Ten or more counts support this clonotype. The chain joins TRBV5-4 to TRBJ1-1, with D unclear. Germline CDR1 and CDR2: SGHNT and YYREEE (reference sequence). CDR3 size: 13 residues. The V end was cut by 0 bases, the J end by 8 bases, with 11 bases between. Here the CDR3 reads CASSLGLSREAFF. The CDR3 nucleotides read TGTGCCAGCAGCTTGGGCCTTTCGAGAGAAGCTTTCTTT. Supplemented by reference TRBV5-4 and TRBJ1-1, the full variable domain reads ETGVTQSPTHLIKTRGQQVTLRCSSQSGHNTVSWYQQALGQGPQFIFQYYREEENGRGNFPPRFSGLQFPNYSSELNVNALELDDSALYLCASSLGLSREAFFGQGTRLTVV.

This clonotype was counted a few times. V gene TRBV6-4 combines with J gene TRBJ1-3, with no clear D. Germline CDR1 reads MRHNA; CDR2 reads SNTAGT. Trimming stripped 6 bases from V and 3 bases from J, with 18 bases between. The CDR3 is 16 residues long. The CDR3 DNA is TGTGCCAGCAGGGCCCAGGCCCCCGGCGGTGGAAACACCATATATTTT. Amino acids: CASRAQAPGGGNTIYF.

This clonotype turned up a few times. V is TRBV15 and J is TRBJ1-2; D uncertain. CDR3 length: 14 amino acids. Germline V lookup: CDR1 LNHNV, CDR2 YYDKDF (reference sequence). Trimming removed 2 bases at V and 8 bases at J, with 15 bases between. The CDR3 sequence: CATSRREVLSGYTF. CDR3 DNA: TGTGCCACCAGCAGAAGGGAAGTCCTCTCGGGCTACACCTTC.